The present TCR beta chain was sequenced within a study of T cell repertoires in cytomegalovirus infection. Study-level information: Both a matching HLA type and CMV infection were indicated by public TCR beta signatures.

The V end was cut by 6 bases, the J end by 8 bases, with 19 bases between. The CDR3 length is 15 residues. Per the germline V gene, CDR1 is SEHNR and CDR2 is FQNEAQ (reference sequence). TCRdb passed the reads through MiXCR, listing each CDR3 protein once. The sample records fewer than 350,000 distinct CDR3 sequences, around a tenth being singletons. The chain is built from TRBV7-9 and TRBJ1-4; weak D call: TRBD1 (6 bases). The clonotype was recovered from a human donor in good health (CMV status not recorded). Some clones in this sample may be carry-over from other donors' samples. The sequencing input was PBMCs. This CDR3 reads CASSFRQEVSEKLFF. The CDR3 DNA reads TGTGCCAGCAGTTTCCGACAGGAGGTTAGCGAAAAACTGTTTTTT.